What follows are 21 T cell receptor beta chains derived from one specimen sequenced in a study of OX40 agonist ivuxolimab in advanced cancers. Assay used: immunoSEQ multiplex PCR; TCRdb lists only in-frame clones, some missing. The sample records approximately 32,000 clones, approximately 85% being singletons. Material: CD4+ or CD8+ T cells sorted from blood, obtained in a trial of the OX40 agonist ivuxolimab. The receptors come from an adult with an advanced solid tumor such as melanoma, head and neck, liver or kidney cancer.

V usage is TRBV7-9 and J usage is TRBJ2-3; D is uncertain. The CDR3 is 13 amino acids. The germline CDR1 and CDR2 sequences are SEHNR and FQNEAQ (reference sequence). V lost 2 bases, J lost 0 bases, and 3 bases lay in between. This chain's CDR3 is CASSLPSTDTQYF. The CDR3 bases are TGTGCCAGCAGCTTACCTAGCACAGATACGCAGTATTTT.

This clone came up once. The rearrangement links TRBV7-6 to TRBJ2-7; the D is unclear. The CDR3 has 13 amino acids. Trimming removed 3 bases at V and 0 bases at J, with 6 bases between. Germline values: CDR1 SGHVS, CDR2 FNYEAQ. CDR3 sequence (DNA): TGTGCCAGCAGCTTCGGTAGCTCCTACGAGCAGTACTTC. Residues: CASSFGSSYEQYF. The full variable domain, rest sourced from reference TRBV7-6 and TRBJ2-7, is GAGVSQSPRYKVTKRGQDVALRCDPISGHVSLYWYRQALGQGPEFLTYFNYEAQQDKSGLPNDRFSAERPEGSISTLTIQRTEQRDSAMYRCASSFGSSYEQYFGPGTRLTVT.

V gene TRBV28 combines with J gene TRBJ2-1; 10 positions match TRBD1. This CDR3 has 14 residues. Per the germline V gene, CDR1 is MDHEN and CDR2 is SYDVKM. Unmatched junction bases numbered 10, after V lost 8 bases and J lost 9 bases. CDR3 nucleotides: TGTGCCAGCGGTTGGGACAGGGGAGGGGGTGAGCAGTTCTTC. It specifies CASGWDRGGGEQFF.

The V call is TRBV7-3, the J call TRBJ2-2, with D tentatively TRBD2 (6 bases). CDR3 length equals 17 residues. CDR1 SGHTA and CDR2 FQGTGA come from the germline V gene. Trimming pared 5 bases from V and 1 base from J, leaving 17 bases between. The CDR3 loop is CASSAEAGRLNTGELFF. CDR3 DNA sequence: TGTGCCAGCAGCGCCGAGGCGGGGCGCTTGAACACCGGGGAGCTGTTTTTT. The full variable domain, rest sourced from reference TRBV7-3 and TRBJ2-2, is GAGVSQTPSNKVTEKGKYVELRCDPISGHTALYWYRQSLGQGPEFLIYFQGTGAADDSGLPNDRFFAVRPEGSVSTLKIQRTERGDSAVYLCASSAEAGRLNTGELFFGEGSRLTVL.

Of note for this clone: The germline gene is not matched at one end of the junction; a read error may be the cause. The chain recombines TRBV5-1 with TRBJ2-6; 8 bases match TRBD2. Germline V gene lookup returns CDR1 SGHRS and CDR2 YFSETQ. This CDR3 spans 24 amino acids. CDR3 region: CARSGGRGSGGLGAGFSGANVLTF. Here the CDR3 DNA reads TGCGCCCGCAGCGGGGGCCGAGGGAGCGGGGGCCTGGGAGCGGGTTTTTCTGGGGCCAACGTCCTGACTTTC.

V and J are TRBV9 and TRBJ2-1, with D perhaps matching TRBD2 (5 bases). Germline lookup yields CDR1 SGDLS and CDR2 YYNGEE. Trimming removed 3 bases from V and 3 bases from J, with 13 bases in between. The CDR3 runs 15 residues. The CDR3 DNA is TGTGCCAGCAGCGAGGGATCCGGGAACTACAATGAGCAGTTCTTC. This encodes CASSEGSGNYNEQFF.

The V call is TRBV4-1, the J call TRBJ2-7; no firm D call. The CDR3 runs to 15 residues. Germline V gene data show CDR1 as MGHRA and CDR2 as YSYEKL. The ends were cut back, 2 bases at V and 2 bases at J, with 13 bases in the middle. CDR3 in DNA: TGCGCCAGCAGCCAACGGACGGCTCTGGCCTACGAGCAGTACTTC. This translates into CASSQRTALAYEQYF.

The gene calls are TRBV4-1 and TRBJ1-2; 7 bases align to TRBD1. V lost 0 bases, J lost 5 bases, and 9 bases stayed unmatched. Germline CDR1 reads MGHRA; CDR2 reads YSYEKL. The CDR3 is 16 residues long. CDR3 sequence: CASSQENTGALYGYTF. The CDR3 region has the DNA TGCGCCAGCAGCCAAGAAAACACAGGGGCTTTGTATGGCTACACCTTC.

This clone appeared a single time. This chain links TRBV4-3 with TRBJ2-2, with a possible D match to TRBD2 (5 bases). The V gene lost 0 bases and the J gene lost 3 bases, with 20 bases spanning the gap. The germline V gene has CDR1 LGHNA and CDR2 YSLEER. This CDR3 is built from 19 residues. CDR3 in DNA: TGCGCCAGCAGCCAAGATTTGGAGGAAAAGGGCAAACACACCGGGGAGCTGTTTTTT. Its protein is CASSQDLEEKGKHTGELFF.

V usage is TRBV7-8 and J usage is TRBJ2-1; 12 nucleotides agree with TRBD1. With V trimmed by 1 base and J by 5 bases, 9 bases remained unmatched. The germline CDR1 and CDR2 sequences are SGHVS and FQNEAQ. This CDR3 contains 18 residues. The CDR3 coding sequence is TGTGCCAGCAGCTTAGTCGCGCGGGGACAGGGGGCCAACAATGAGCAGTTCTTC. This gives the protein CASSLVARGQGANNEQFF.

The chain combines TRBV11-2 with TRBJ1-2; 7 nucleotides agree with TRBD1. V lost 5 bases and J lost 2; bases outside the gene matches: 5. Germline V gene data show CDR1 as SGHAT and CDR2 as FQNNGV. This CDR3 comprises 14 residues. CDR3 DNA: TGTGCCAGCAGCGGGGACAGCGGCAACTATGGCTACACCTTC. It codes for CASSGDSGNYGYTF.

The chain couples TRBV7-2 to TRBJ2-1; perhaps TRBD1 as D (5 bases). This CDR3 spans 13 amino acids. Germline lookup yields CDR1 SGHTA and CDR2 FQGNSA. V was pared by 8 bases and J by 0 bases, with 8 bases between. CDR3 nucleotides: TGTGCCAGCTTAGGGGCCTCCTACAATGAGCAGTTCTTC. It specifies CASLGASYNEQFF.

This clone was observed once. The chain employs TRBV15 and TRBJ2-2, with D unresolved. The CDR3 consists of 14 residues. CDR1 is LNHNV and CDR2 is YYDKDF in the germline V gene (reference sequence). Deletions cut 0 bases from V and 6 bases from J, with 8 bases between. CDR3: CATSRDLGSGELFF. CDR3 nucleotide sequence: TGTGCCACCAGCAGAGATCTCGGTTCCGGGGAGCTGTTTTTT.

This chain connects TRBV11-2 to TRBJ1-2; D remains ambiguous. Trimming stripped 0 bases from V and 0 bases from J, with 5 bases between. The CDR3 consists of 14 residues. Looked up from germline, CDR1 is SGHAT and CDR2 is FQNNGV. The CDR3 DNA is TGTGCCAGCAGCTTAGACAGGTCTAACTATGGCTACACCTTC. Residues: CASSLDRSNYGYTF.

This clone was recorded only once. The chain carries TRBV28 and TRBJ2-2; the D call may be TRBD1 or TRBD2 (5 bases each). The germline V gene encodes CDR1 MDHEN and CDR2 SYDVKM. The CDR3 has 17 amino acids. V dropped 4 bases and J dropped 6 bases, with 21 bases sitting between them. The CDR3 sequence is CASSSRVMWGISGELFF. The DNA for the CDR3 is TGTGCCAGCAGTTCCCGTGTAATGTGGGGGATCTCCGGGGAGCTGTTTTTT.

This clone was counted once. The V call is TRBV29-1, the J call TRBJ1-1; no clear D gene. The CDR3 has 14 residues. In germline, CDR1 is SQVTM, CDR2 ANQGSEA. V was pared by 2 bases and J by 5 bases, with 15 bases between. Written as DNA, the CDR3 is TGCAGCGTTGAAACTCCGCAGGCTGGGACTGAAGCTTTCTTT. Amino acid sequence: CSVETPQAGTEAFF.

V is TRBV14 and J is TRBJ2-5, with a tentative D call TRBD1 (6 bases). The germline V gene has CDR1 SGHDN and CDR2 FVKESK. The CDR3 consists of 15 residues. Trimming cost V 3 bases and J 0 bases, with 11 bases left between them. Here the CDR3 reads CASSQGDKYQETQYF. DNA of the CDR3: TGTGCCAGCAGCCAGGGGGACAAGTACCAAGAGACCCAGTACTTC.

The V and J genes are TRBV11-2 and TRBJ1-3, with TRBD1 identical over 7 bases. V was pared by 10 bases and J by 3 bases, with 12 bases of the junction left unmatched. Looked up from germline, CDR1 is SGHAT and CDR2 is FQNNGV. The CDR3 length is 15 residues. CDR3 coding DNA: TGTGCCACCATCGCCCGAGACAGGGTTGGAAACACCATATATTTT. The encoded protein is CATIARDRVGNTIYF.

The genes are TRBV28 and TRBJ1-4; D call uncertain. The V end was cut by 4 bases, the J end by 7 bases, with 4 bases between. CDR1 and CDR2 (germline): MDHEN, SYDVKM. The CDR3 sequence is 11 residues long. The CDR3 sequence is CASSWGEKLFF. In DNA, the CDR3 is TGTGCCAGCAGTTGGGGTGAAAAACTGTTTTTT.

The CDR3 DNA reads as TGCGCCAGCAGTGGGGGAATAGGGGACAACTCCTACGAGCAGTACTTC. Translated, it gives CASSGGIGDNSYEQYF. V is TRBV10-1 and J is TRBJ2-5; maybe TRBD1 (6 bases). Judging by the DNA end, TRBJ2-7 fits better; the J call may be wrong. Germline lookup yields CDR1 WNHNN and CDR2 SYGVQD (reference sequence). This CDR3 has 16 amino acids.

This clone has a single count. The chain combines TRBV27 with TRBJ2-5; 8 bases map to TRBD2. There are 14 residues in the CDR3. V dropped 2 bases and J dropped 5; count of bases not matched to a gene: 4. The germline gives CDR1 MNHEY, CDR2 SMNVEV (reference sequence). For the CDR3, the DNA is TGTGCCAGCAGTTTACTCGGGGGGGCCGAGACCCAGTACTTC. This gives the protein CASSLLGGAETQYF.